This TCR beta chain is from a study of T-cell reconstitution after alpha-beta-depleted transplantation in children. General observations from the study: Among T cells one year after transplant, newly produced cells accounted for most counts and diversity. After transplant, at about two months, alpha-beta T cells were reportedly derived from several hundred expanded graft clones. Surviving recipient T cells and thymic progenitors accounted for the high day-60 TCRbeta diversity observed in some patients.

Concerning this clonotype: Its antigen remains unidentified.

TCRbeta library construction was performed incorporating unique molecular identifiers. Each CDR3 protein is one row after TCRdb ran MiXCR on the PCR reads. The profile covers fewer than 450,000 distinct CDR3 sequences, with around 15% appearing a single time and about 41% taken by the ten largest. CDR3 length: 19 residues. Trimming cost V 5 bases and J 0 bases, with 20 bases left between them. The germline CDR1 and CDR2 sequences are MNHEY and SMNVEV (reference sequence). This receptor was taken from a male patient between 2 and 10 years old who had a stem cell transplant for acute lymphoblastic leukemia, so the T cells may come from the graft donor. The chain links TRBV27 to TRBJ2-6; a weak D match, TRBD1 (6 bases). Sequencing was performed on PBMCs, mostly from graft donor cells, taken 360 days after TCRalphabeta/CD19-depleted stem cell transplant. Here the CDR3 DNA reads TGTGCCAGCAGTCGCAACCCCGGGACAAGCCCCTCTGGGGCCAACGTCCTGACTTTC. Translated, it gives CASSRNPGTSPSGANVLTF.